This entry lists 27 T cell receptor beta chains sequenced from one sample in a study of OX40 agonist ivuxolimab in advanced cancers. TCRdb's copy holds only in-frame clones and misses some; the assay was immunoSEQ multiplex PCR. This sample has approximately 66,000 clones, with around 88% found just once. The specimen was CD4+ or CD8+ T cells sorted from blood, collected in a trial of the OX40 agonist ivuxolimab. These receptors were collected from an adult with an advanced solid tumor such as melanoma, head and neck, liver or kidney cancer.

The rearrangement joins TRBV28 to TRBJ2-3, with 10 bases that match TRBD2. The germline CDR1 and CDR2 sequences are MDHEN and SYDVKM. There are 15 residues in the CDR3. V lost 5 bases to trimming and J lost 1 base; unmatched junction nucleotides: 3. CDR3 sequence (DNA): TGTGCCAGCAGTGCTCTAGCGGGGGGCACAGATACGCAGTATTTT. Protein: CASSALAGGTDTQYF.

The rearrangement uses TRBV6-1 and TRBJ2-7; TRBD1 matches at 9 bases. Germline V CDR1 and CDR2: MNHNS, SASEGT. Trimming cost V 6 bases and J 1 base; bases outside gene matches: 7. The CDR3 runs to 15 residues. In DNA form, the CDR3 reads TGTGCCAGCAGACACCTGGGACAGGGATCCTACGAGCAGTACTTC. This encodes CASRHLGQGSYEQYF.

This sequence joins TRBV7-3 and TRBJ1-2; the match to TRBD1 covers 8 bases. The V gene end was trimmed by 2 bases and the J gene end by 6 bases; junction bases not matched to a gene: 2. Germline loops: CDR1 SGHTA, CDR2 FQGTGA. The CDR3 is 13 residues long. The CDR3 bases are TGTGCCAGCAGCTTACAGGGGGCGGATGGCTACACCTTC. As protein: CASSLQGADGYTF.

The J gene is TRBJ1-6, the V gene TRBV19; D ambiguous. This CDR3 comprises 13 residues. CDR1 is LNHDA, CDR2 SQIVND, per germline (reference sequence). The V end lost 5 bases, the J end lost 7 bases, and 9 bases lay between the germline ends. The CDR3 protein is CASSSLRNSPLHF. The CDR3 nucleotides read TGTGCCAGTAGTTCCCTCAGGAATTCACCCCTCCACTTT.

This rearrangement joins TRBV18 to TRBJ1-3; D is undetermined. Germline CDR1 KGHSH, CDR2 LQKENI. CDR3 length equals 16 residues. V lost 3 bases and J lost 1, with 13 bases in between. This CDR3 reads CASSPGPLNSGNTIYF. The CDR3 nucleotides are TGTGCCAGCTCACCCGGGCCTCTAAATTCTGGAAACACCATATATTTT.

V and J are TRBV9 and TRBJ1-5, with 9 bases aligning to TRBD1. Unmatched junction bases numbered 7, after V lost 3 bases and J lost 6 bases. The V gene's germline CDR1 is SGDLS and CDR2 YYNGEE. The CDR3 consists of 15 residues. The CDR3 protein is CASSASGTGIQPQHF. The CDR3 nucleotides are TGTGCCAGCAGCGCCTCCGGGACAGGGATTCAGCCCCAGCATTTT.

This clone appeared once. V gene TRBV6-1 combines with J gene TRBJ2-2, with D perhaps matching TRBD2 (5 bases). Trimming removed 10 bases from V and 0 bases from J, with 12 bases in between. The CDR3 extends over 14 amino acids. In germline, CDR1 is MNHNS, CDR2 SASEGT. CDR3 nucleotide sequence: TGTGCCACCAAACGGACTCCGAACACCGGGGAGCTGTTTTTT. Translated, it gives CATKRTPNTGELFF.

The chain links TRBV4-1 to TRBJ2-5; D remains unclear. Between the trimmed V and J ends, which lost 8 bases and 5 bases, there was a span of 6 bases. The CDR3 has 10 amino acids. Germline V gene lookup returns CDR1 MGHRA and CDR2 YSYEKL. The CDR3 here is CASGWETQYF. In DNA, the CDR3 is TGCGCCAGCGGCTGGGAGACCCAGTACTTC.

The V gene is TRBV4-1, the J gene TRBJ1-4; D ambiguous. The germline CDR1 and CDR2 sequences are MGHRA and YSYEKL. The CDR3 totals 16 residues. V was clipped by 4 bases and J by 2 bases, with 14 bases between them. CDR3 residues: CASSPLTGETNEKLFF. CDR3 DNA: TGCGCCAGCAGCCCTCTCACCGGGGAGACTAATGAAAAACTGTTTTTT.

The table lists this clone with a few counts. CDR3 in amino acids: CASTRDHYSNQPQHF. The DNA of the CDR3 is TGTGCCAGTACTCGAGACCATTATAGCAATCAGCCCCAGCATTTT. V gene TRBV19 combines with J gene TRBJ1-5; no reliable D call. Looked up from germline, CDR1 is LNHDA and CDR2 is SQIVND (reference sequence). The CDR3 runs 15 residues. Trimming removed 7 bases from V and 0 bases from J, with 13 bases in between.

The rearrangement uses TRBV5-1 and TRBJ2-7; D uncertain. The CDR3 loop spans 15 amino acids. V lost 2 bases to trimming and J lost 5 bases, with 17 bases between them. Looked up from germline, CDR1 is SGHRS and CDR2 is YFSETQ. In DNA, the CDR3 is TGCGCCAGCAGCTTCCAATCCCAAGACCGAAACGAGCAGTACTTC. This sequence encodes CASSFQSQDRNEQYF. Together with reference TRBV5-1 and TRBJ2-7, the CDR3 gives the full variable domain: KAGVTQTPRYLIKTRGQQVTLSCSPISGHRSVSWYQQTPGQGLQFLFEYFSETQRNKGNFPGRFSGRQFSNSRSEMNVSTLELGDSALYLCASSFQSQDRNEQYFGPGTRLTVT.

The V and J genes are TRBV28 and TRBJ2-5, with 9 bases aligning to TRBD2. CDR3 length: 14 residues. With 8 bases clipped from V and 5 bases from J, the junction kept 9 bases outside the gene matches. The germline V gene has CDR1 MDHEN and CDR2 SYDVKM. CDR3 in amino acids: CASGYSGGGETQYF. The CDR3, as DNA: TGTGCCAGCGGATATAGCGGGGGTGGGGAGACCCAGTACTTC.

The genes are TRBV9 and TRBJ2-1, with a tentative D call TRBD2 (6 bases). Trimming pared 4 bases from V and 0 bases from J, leaving 11 bases between. The germline V gene has CDR1 SGDLS and CDR2 YYNGEE. The CDR3 has 15 residues. CDR3 nucleotides: TGTGCCAGCAGCATGGGACTCAGCTCCTACAATGAGCAGTTCTTC. Translated: CASSMGLSSYNEQFF.

The rearrangement links TRBV18 to TRBJ2-7, with TRBD1 matching over 7 bases. This CDR3 spans 14 amino acids. Trimming cost V 3 bases and J 3 bases; bases outside gene matches: 5. Per the germline V gene, CDR1 is KGHSH and CDR2 is LQKENI. The CDR3 DNA sequence: TGTGCCAGCTCACCTCCCGGGACAGACTACGAGCAGTACTTC. Its protein product is CASSPPGTDYEQYF.

The rearrangement uses TRBV11-2 and TRBJ1-1; no clear D gene. The germline V and J ends were trimmed by 1 base and 8 bases, with 11 bases remaining between them. Germline V gives CDR1 SGHAT, CDR2 FQNNGV. The CDR3 runs 13 residues. The CDR3 nucleotides are TGTGCCAGCAGCTTAGGGGGTCGTGGGGAAGCTTTCTTT. Its protein product is CASSLGGRGEAFF.

This sequence joins TRBV6-1 and TRBJ1-2, with a tentative D call TRBD1 (6 bases). Germline V CDR1 and CDR2: MNHNS, SASEGT. Trimming removed 6 bases at V and 4 bases at J, with 15 bases between. The length of the CDR3 is 14 residues. The CDR3 loop is CASRPPGQTYGYTF. CDR3 sequence (DNA): TGTGCCAGCAGGCCTCCGGGACAAACCTATGGCTACACCTTC.

The rearrangement links TRBV2 to TRBJ1-1; tentative D call: TRBD1 (6 bases). There are 13 residues in the CDR3. Looked up from germline, CDR1 is SNHLY and CDR2 is FYNNEI. V was clipped by 5 bases and J by 1 base, with 8 bases between them. The CDR3 DNA reads TGTGCCAGCAGTCTGGGACAGAACACTGAAGCTTTCTTT. Its translation: CASSLGQNTEAFF. Together with reference TRBV2 and TRBJ1-1, the CDR3 gives the full variable domain: EPEVTQTPSHQVTQMGQEVILRCVPISNHLYFYWYRQILGQKVEFLVSFYNNEISEKSEIFDDQFSVERPDGSNFTLKIRSTKLEDSAMYFCASSLGQNTEAFFGQGTRLTVV.

The chain combines TRBV19 with TRBJ2-5, with a weak D call TRBD1 (6 bases). CDR3 length: 13 amino acids. With 4 bases removed from V and 5 bases from J, the gap between germline ends came to 11 bases. Germline lookup yields CDR1 LNHDA and CDR2 SQIVND (reference sequence). CDR3: CASSTQGKETQYF. The CDR3 DNA reads as TGTGCCAGTAGTACACAGGGTAAGGAGACCCAGTACTTC.

This chain joins TRBV5-1 and TRBJ1-2; D not resolved. Trimming left V 0 bases short and J 4 bases short, with 10 bases between. This CDR3 contains 14 residues. The germline gives CDR1 SGHRS, CDR2 YFSETQ. The CDR3 DNA reads as TGCGCCAGCAGCTTGGAAGGGATCGGCTATGGCTACACCTTC. It yields the protein CASSLEGIGYGYTF.

The chain combines TRBV5-1 with TRBJ2-7; 9 bases are shared with TRBD1. CDR1 and CDR2 (germline): SGHRS, YFSETQ. This CDR3 spans 14 amino acids. With V trimmed by 0 bases and J by 7 bases, 5 bases remained unmatched. CDR3 nucleotides: TGCGCCAGCAGCTTGGAGGGACAGGGCCTGGAGCAGTACTTC. Amino acids: CASSLEGQGLEQYF. The variable domain in full, completed from reference TRBV5-1 and TRBJ2-7, reads KAGVTQTPRYLIKTRGQQVTLSCSPISGHRSVSWYQQTPGQGLQFLFEYFSETQRNKGNFPGRFSGRQFSNSRSEMNVSTLELGDSALYLCASSLEGQGLEQYFGPGTRLTVT.

This clone was recorded only once. The genes are TRBV6-5 and TRBJ2-3; perhaps TRBD2 as D (6 bases). This CDR3 has 14 amino acids. V lost 2 bases and J lost 6, with 12 bases in between. Per germline, CDR1 MNHEY and CDR2 SVGAGI. The CDR3 is CASSYVAGRDTQYF. CDR3 bases: TGTGCCAGCAGTTACGTGGCAGGGAGGGATACGCAGTATTTT.

The J gene is TRBJ2-7, the V gene TRBV7-2, with D maybe TRBD1 (6 bases). Germline lookup yields CDR1 SGHTA and CDR2 FQGNSA. CDR3 length: 12 amino acids. Trimming left V 4 bases short and J 4 bases short, with 8 bases between. The CDR3 here is CASSSQGYEQYF. The CDR3 DNA follows: TGTGCCAGCAGCTCCCAGGGGTACGAGCAGTACTTC.

The chain is built from TRBV5-1 and TRBJ1-1; maybe TRBD1 (5 bases). Germline CDR1 SGHRS, CDR2 YFSETQ. The CDR3 spans 14 residues. Trimming removed 7 bases from V and 2 bases from J, with 15 bases in between. The DNA for the CDR3 is TGCGCCAGCCGTCCCGGGGCCGCTAACACTGAAGCTTTCTTT. It specifies CASRPGAANTEAFF.

This clone was recorded a few times. The chain recombines TRBV7-9 with TRBJ2-2, with TRBD1 matching 7 bases. The germline CDR1 and CDR2 sequences are SEHNR and FQNEAQ (reference sequence). V was pared by 5 bases and J by 0 bases, with 9 bases of the junction left unmatched. The CDR3 extends over 17 amino acids. The CDR3 DNA sequence: TGTGCCAGCAGCCCGCCCCGACAGGGCTCGAACACCGGGGAGCTGTTTTTT. Protein sequence: CASSPPRQGSNTGELFF.

The chain links TRBV11-2 to TRBJ1-4; no clear D gene. The length of the CDR3 is 15 residues. Trimming removed 5 bases at V and 4 bases at J, with 14 bases between. Germline CDR1 SGHAT, CDR2 FQNNGV. CDR3 sequence: CASSPGRGDNEKLFF. The CDR3 bases are TGTGCCAGCAGCCCGGGTCGAGGAGATAATGAAAAACTGTTTTTT. The complete variable domain, with remaining parts taken from reference TRBV11-2 and TRBJ1-4, reads EAGVAQSPRYKIIEKRQSVAFWCNPISGHATLYWYQQILGQGPKLLIQFQNNGVVDDSQLPKDRFSAERLKGVDSTLKIQPAKLEDSAVYLCASSPGRGDNEKLFFGSGTQLSVL.

This clone has a handful of counts. V and J are TRBV2 and TRBJ2-1; 8 nucleotides align to TRBD2. CDR1 is SNHLY and CDR2 is FYNNEI in the germline V gene. CDR3 length: 15 amino acids. The ends lost 7 bases at V and 5 bases at J; junction bases unmatched: 10. The CDR3 loop reads CASKPRGGPNNEQFF. Here the CDR3 DNA reads TGTGCCAGCAAACCCCGCGGGGGGCCAAACAATGAGCAGTTCTTC. The variable domain in full, completed from reference TRBV2 and TRBJ2-1, reads EPEVTQTPSHQVTQMGQEVILRCVPISNHLYFYWYRQILGQKVEFLVSFYNNEISEKSEIFDDQFSVERPDGSNFTLKIRSTKLEDSAMYFCASKPRGGPNNEQFFGPGTRLTVL.

The chain recombines TRBV5-1 with TRBJ1-6; 7 nucleotides agree with TRBD1. The CDR3 runs to 14 residues. Germline trimming cut 0 bases from V and 10 bases from J; bases unmatched to any gene: 4. Germline CDR1 is SGHRS and CDR2 is YFSETQ. The CDR3 here is CASSLGQGSSPLHF. In DNA form, the CDR3 reads TGCGCCAGCAGCTTGGGACAGGGAAGCTCACCCCTCCACTTT.